The 26 T cell receptor beta chains given below trace back to one sample, sequenced in a study of shared T cell receptors in the human thymus. This table comes from immunoSEQ multiplex PCR, and its TCRdb copy is limited to in-frame clones, with some not included. The sample carries under 450,000 clones, 95% recorded once. The sample taken for sequencing was thymocytes. Receptor source: a human donor.

J is TRBJ1-2 and V is TRBV4-3; perhaps TRBD1 as D (6 bases). Germline lookup yields CDR1 LGHNA and CDR2 YSLEER. CDR3 length equals 15 residues. Deletions cut 4 bases from V and 3 bases from J, with 15 bases between. The CDR3 here is CASSRYREDYYGYTF. The CDR3, as DNA: TGCGCCAGCAGCCGATACAGGGAGGACTACTATGGCTACACCTTC.

This rearrangement joins TRBV7-9 to TRBJ2-5; TRBD1 is a possible D gene (6 bases). Germline CDR1 and CDR2: SEHNR and FQNEAQ (reference sequence). The CDR3 has 14 residues. Trimming removed 1 base at V and 2 bases at J, with 8 bases between. The CDR3 bases are TGTGCCAGCAGCTTAGGGACAGAACAAGAGACCCAGTACTTC. Translating gives CASSLGTEQETQYF.

This sequence joins TRBV5-8 and TRBJ2-5; D unresolved. Trimming stripped 3 bases from V and 9 bases from J, with 24 bases between. This CDR3 is built from 16 residues. Germline V gene sequence: CDR1 SGHTS, CDR2 YDEGEE. The DNA for the CDR3 is TGTGCCAGCAGCTCCCCTCTGAAGAGTCCTAGTTTAGCCCAGTACTTC. It codes for CASSSPLKSPSLAQYF.

The rearrangement links TRBV19 to TRBJ1-3; no clear D. Germline values: CDR1 LNHDA, CDR2 SQIVND (reference sequence). V gave up 6 bases and J gave up 0 bases, with 18 bases separating them. The CDR3 sequence is 17 residues long. This CDR3 reads CASRVTRHHDSGNTIYF. CDR3 nucleotides: TGTGCCAGTAGAGTCACCCGCCACCACGACTCTGGAAACACCATATATTTT.

The rearrangement links TRBV10-3 to TRBJ1-1; 10 bases match TRBD1. Germline lookup yields CDR1 ENHRY and CDR2 SYGVKD. This CDR3 region has 15 residues. V shed 5 bases, J shed 4 bases, and the junction held 7 bases outside the gene matches. Here the CDR3 reads CAISIGQGDFTEAFF. CDR3 DNA: TGTGCCATCAGTATCGGACAGGGGGATTTCACTGAAGCTTTCTTT.

V is TRBV7-3 and J is TRBJ2-2; D is possibly TRBD1 (6 bases). Trimming cost V 2 bases and J 4 bases, with 14 bases left between them. Germline lookup yields CDR1 SGHTA and CDR2 FQGTGA. This CDR3 spans 16 amino acids. CDR3 in amino acids: CASSLYLGGTTGELFF. For the CDR3, the DNA is TGTGCCAGCAGCTTATATCTTGGGGGCACCACCGGGGAGCTGTTTTTT.

The chain has TRBV28 and TRBJ2-1; D possibly uses TRBD1 or TRBD2 (5 bases each). The germline CDR1 and CDR2 sequences are MDHEN and SYDVKM. The CDR3 totals 15 residues. The V end was cut by 6 bases, the J end by 4 bases, with 16 bases between. CDR3 nucleotide sequence: TGTGCCAGCAGCCCCAACGGGGCAGGGTACAATGAGCAGTTCTTC. Protein sequence: CASSPNGAGYNEQFF.

The V and J genes are TRBV6-5 and TRBJ2-3, with no clear D. Trimming shortened V by 8 bases and J by 4 bases, and 7 bases separated the two germline ends. This CDR3 comprises 11 residues. The germline V gene encodes CDR1 MNHEY and CDR2 SVGAGI. The CDR3 protein is CASAGSDTQYF. Here the CDR3 DNA reads TGTGCCAGCGCTGGGTCAGATACGCAGTATTTT.

CDR3 in amino acids: CASSRTLRDEQFF. CDR3 DNA: TGTGCCAGCAGCAGAACCCTTCGGGATGAGCAGTTCTTC. J is TRBJ2-1 and V is TRBV14; D is ambiguous. The CDR3 extends over 13 amino acids. The V gene lost 5 bases and the J gene lost 8 bases, with 13 bases spanning the gap. Germline values: CDR1 SGHDN, CDR2 FVKESK. The full variable domain, its missing parts supplied by reference TRBV14 and TRBJ2-1, is EAGVTQFPSHSVIEKGQTVTLRCDPISGHDNLYWYRRVMGKEIKFLLHFVKESKQDESGMPNNRFLAERTGGTYSTLKVQPAELEDSGVYFCASSRTLRDEQFFGPGTRLTVL.

This chain uses TRBV28 with TRBJ1-5; D is unresolved. Germline values: CDR1 MDHEN, CDR2 SYDVKM. The CDR3 totals 15 residues. The V gene lost 2 bases and the J gene lost 5 bases, with 13 bases spanning the gap. The CDR3 region is CASSLTSFGDQPQHF. CDR3 coding DNA: TGTGCCAGCAGTTTAACATCTTTCGGCGATCAGCCCCAGCATTTT.

The chain has TRBV18 and TRBJ1-4; D gene ambiguous. The ends were cut back, 6 bases at V and 5 bases at J, with 22 bases in the middle. The germline V gene encodes CDR1 KGHSH and CDR2 LQKENI. CDR3 length equals 17 residues. This CDR3 is CASSPSRQPRLNEKLFF. The CDR3 DNA is TGTGCCAGCTCCCCCAGCCGGCAGCCTAGGTTAAATGAAAAACTGTTTTTT.

The chain couples TRBV14 to TRBJ2-6; D remains ambiguous. The CDR3 extends over 17 amino acids. The V end lost 4 bases, the J end lost 4 bases, and 17 bases lay between the germline ends. Germline CDR1 SGHDN, CDR2 FVKESK. The CDR3 loop is CASSPRCAGPGANVLTF. The CDR3 nucleotides read TGTGCCAGCAGCCCAAGATGTGCCGGGCCCGGGGCCAACGTCCTGACTTTC. The variable domain in full, completed from reference TRBV14 and TRBJ2-6, reads EAGVTQFPSHSVIEKGQTVTLRCDPISGHDNLYWYRRVMGKEIKFLLHFVKESKQDESGMPNNRFLAERTGGTYSTLKVQPAELEDSGVYFCASSPRCAGPGANVLTFGAGSRLTVL.

This rearrangement joins TRBV13 to TRBJ2-5; no clear D. The CDR3 covers 13 residues. V was cut by 6 bases and J by 5 bases, with 13 bases left in between. CDR1 PRHDT and CDR2 FYEKMQ come from the germline V gene (reference sequence). The CDR3 DNA is TGTGCCAGCAGGGTGAGGCAGTTTGAGACCCAGTACTTC. Its translation: CASRVRQFETQYF.

The chain uses TRBV15 and TRBJ1-5, with a possible D match to TRBD1 (5 bases). Germline V lookup: CDR1 LNHNV, CDR2 YYDKDF (reference sequence). The V end was cut by 1 base, the J end by 4 bases, with 11 bases between. The CDR3 has 15 amino acids. The CDR3 nucleotides read TGTGCCACCAGCAGAGTGGGACCGCGAAATCAGCCCCAGCATTTT. Protein product: CATSRVGPRNQPQHF. The whole variable domain, remainder taken from reference TRBV15 and TRBJ1-5, is DAMVIQNPRYQVTQFGKPVTLSCSQTLNHNVMYWYQQKSSQAPKLLFHYYDKDFNNEADTPDNFQSRRPNTSFCFLDIRSPGLGDTAMYLCATSRVGPRNQPQHFGDGTRLSIL.

V usage is TRBV2 and J usage is TRBJ2-6; D unclear. Trimming took off 6 bases at V and 2 bases at J, with 17 bases between the two ends. The CDR3 has 17 amino acids. The germline V gene has CDR1 SNHLY and CDR2 FYNNEI. CDR3 coding DNA: TGTGCCAGCAGGGCCTTTGGGAAATTTCCTGGGGCCAACGTCCTGACTTTC. Translating it yields CASRAFGKFPGANVLTF.

This sequence joins TRBV11-3 and TRBJ2-5, with a possible D match to TRBD2 (5 bases). V lost 5 bases to trimming and J lost 4 bases, with 17 bases between them. CDR1 and CDR2 (germline): SGHNT, YENEEA. The CDR3 runs to 15 residues. The CDR3 nucleotides are TGTGCCAGCAGCCTTTATGGAGGCCTTCTAGAGACCCAGTACTTC. This codes for CASSLYGGLLETQYF. The entire variable domain, with the rest obtained from reference TRBV11-3 and TRBJ2-5, is as follows: EAGVVQSPRYKIIEKKQPVAFWCNPISGHNTLYWYLQNLGQGPELLIRYENEEAVDDSQLPKDRFSAERLKGVDSTLKIQPAELGDSAVYLCASSLYGGLLETQYFGPGTRLLVL.

A single count supports this clone. The genes are TRBV4-3 and TRBJ2-1, with a possible D match to TRBD1 (6 bases). V shed 3 bases and J shed 6 bases, with 18 bases lying between them. Per the germline V gene, CDR1 is LGHNA and CDR2 is YSLEER. This CDR3 has 16 residues. Written as DNA, the CDR3 is TGCGCCAGCAGCCAGGTAGACAGGCCCTTGGGCAATGAGCAGTTCTTC. Translated: CASSQVDRPLGNEQFF.

The V call is TRBV6-5, the J call TRBJ1-1; 7 positions agree with TRBD1. Germline trimming cut 2 bases from V and 0 bases from J; bases unmatched to any gene: 3. The length of the CDR3 is 15 residues. Germline V gene data show CDR1 as MNHEY and CDR2 as SVGAGI. The DNA for the CDR3 is TGTGCCAGCAGTTACAGGGGGCTCATGAACACTGAAGCTTTCTTT. This translates into CASSYRGLMNTEAFF.

The chain is built from TRBV5-1 and TRBJ1-2, with D unresolved. The ends were cut back, 0 bases at V and 2 bases at J, with 5 bases in the middle. Germline V lookup: CDR1 SGHRS, CDR2 YFSETQ. The CDR3 length is 13 residues. The CDR3 region has the DNA TGCGCCAGCAGCTTGGACGGGAACTATGGCTACACCTTC. This gives the protein CASSLDGNYGYTF.

The chain is built from TRBV7-2 and TRBJ2-3; 7 bases match TRBD2. The V segment lost 4 bases and the J segment 0 bases; nucleotides outside the gene matches: 13. Germline assignment: CDR1 SGHTA and CDR2 FQGNSA. CDR3 size: 18 residues. The CDR3 here is CASSCGTMINSSTDTQYF. The CDR3, as DNA: TGTGCCAGCAGCTGTGGGACTATGATAAACTCTAGCACAGATACGCAGTATTTT.

This CDR3 is CASGKVVQGGTGELFF. The CDR3 bases are TGTGCCAGCGGTAAAGTCGTACAGGGTGGCACCGGGGAGCTGTTTTTT. The chain joins TRBV28 to TRBJ2-2; possible D gene TRBD1, 6 bases. The germline V gene has CDR1 MDHEN and CDR2 SYDVKM. The CDR3 loop spans 16 amino acids. The ends were cut back, 8 bases at V and 4 bases at J, with 20 bases in the middle.

V is TRBV9 and J is TRBJ2-3, with D possibly TRBD2 on 6 matching bases. With 0 bases removed from V and 11 bases from J, the gap between germline ends came to 13 bases. The CDR3 consists of 13 residues. Germline V lookup: CDR1 SGDLS, CDR2 YYNGEE. The CDR3: CASSVESGRWQYF. CDR3 nucleotides: TGTGCCAGCAGCGTAGAGTCCGGGAGATGGCAGTATTTT.

The V and J genes are TRBV2 and TRBJ2-7; TRBD2 matches at 7 bases. Per germline, CDR1 SNHLY and CDR2 FYNNEI. Trimming removed 3 bases from V and 5 bases from J; junction bases left unmatched: 4. The CDR3 loop spans 13 amino acids. The CDR3 sequence: CASSEREIDEQYF. CDR3 in DNA: TGTGCCAGCAGTGAGCGGGAGATAGACGAGCAGTACTTC.

This clone was detected only once. This rearrangement joins TRBV7-4 to TRBJ2-1, with 7 bases identical to TRBD2. The germline CDR1 and CDR2 sequences are SGHVT and SQSDAQ. The ends lost 6 bases at V and 7 bases at J; junction bases unmatched: 12. CDR3 length equals 15 residues. Written as DNA, the CDR3 is TGTGCCAGCAGTGACGGCGCGGGAGTGGGAAATGAGCAGTTCTTC. Amino acids: CASSDGAGVGNEQFF.

J is TRBJ2-7 and V is TRBV28; TRBD2 agrees at 13 bases. With V trimmed by 3 bases and J by 10 bases, 9 bases remained unmatched. Looked up from germline, CDR1 is MDHEN and CDR2 is SYDVKM. This CDR3 has 15 amino acids. The CDR3 region has the DNA TGTGCCAGCAGTTTCAGGACTAGCGGGGGCCCTGGACAGTACTTC. Its translation is CASSFRTSGGPGQYF.

The table lists this clone with a count of one. V is TRBV7-9 and J is TRBJ1-4; D may be TRBD1 (6 bases). V dropped 5 bases and J dropped 8 bases, with 15 bases sitting between them. This CDR3 comprises 14 residues. CDR1 is SEHNR and CDR2 is FQNEAQ in the germline V gene (reference sequence). CDR3: CASSPSWDIEKLFF. The CDR3 nucleotides read TGTGCCAGCAGCCCATCGTGGGACATCGAAAAACTGTTTTTT.